Shown below are 24 T cell receptor beta chains from a single sample sequenced in a study of regulatory T cells in long-lasting Graves disease. CDR3 regions were amplified by Arm-PCR using iRepertoire HTBI primers to build TCR beta libraries. TCRdb re-analysed the multiplex PCR reads in MiXCR, keeping a single row per CDR3 protein. Of 600,000 to 850,000 distinct CDR3 sequences listed, around 30% are singletons. The time point: persistent/refractory GD, antithyroid drugs over 5 years with positive TRAb. Isolated PBMC RNA provided the starting material for the TCR library. Material: peripheral blood mononuclear cells (PBMCs), obtained when the disease was refractory, from a patient treated with antithyroid drugs. The receptor source for this set is a female donor with Graves disease.

The genes are TRBV19 and TRBJ1-1, with D perhaps TRBD1 (5 bases). V lost 1 base and J 1 base, leaving 13 bases between the germline ends. CDR3 length: 16 amino acids. In germline, CDR1 is LNHDA, CDR2 SQIVND (reference sequence). CDR3: CASSIGKQGSNTEAFF. CDR3 nucleotide sequence: TGTGCCAGTAGTATAGGGAAGCAGGGTTCGAACACTGAAGCTTTCTTT.

The genes are TRBV7-9 and TRBJ2-5; perhaps TRBD1 as D (6 bases). V gave up 5 bases and J gave up 2 bases, with 9 bases separating them. The CDR3 length is 13 residues. Germline CDR1 is SEHNR and CDR2 is FQNEAQ (reference sequence). The CDR3 DNA reads as TGTGCCAGCAGCCGGACAGAACAAGAGACCCAGTACTTC. Translating it yields CASSRTEQETQYF.

V gene TRBV30 combines with J gene TRBJ1-5; D remains ambiguous. V was shortened by 2 bases and J by 4 bases, with 12 bases between the two germline ends. Germline V gives CDR1 GTSNPN, CDR2 SVGIG (reference sequence). The CDR3 sequence is 14 residues long. The CDR3 protein is CAWSRLAENQPQHF. The CDR3 DNA reads TGTGCCTGGAGTAGGTTGGCAGAGAATCAGCCCCAGCATTTT.

This clonotype has more than one count but fewer than ten. The chain uses TRBV6-2 or TRBV6-3 and TRBJ2-7; D tentatively fits TRBD1 or TRBD2 (7 bases each). The length of the CDR3 is 14 residues. Germline V gives CDR1 MNHEY, CDR2 SVGEGT. V gave up 3 bases and J gave up 4 bases, with 13 bases separating them. The CDR3 nucleotides are TGTGCCAGCAGTTATGGGAGGGGGCGTTACGAGCAGTACTTC. Encoded protein: CASSYGRGRYEQYF.

This clonotype was detected a few times. V and J are TRBV19 and TRBJ1-5, with a tentative D call TRBD1 (6 bases). Germline CDR1 LNHDA, CDR2 SQIVND (reference sequence). The V gene lost 7 bases and the J gene lost 0 bases, with 13 bases spanning the gap. This CDR3 has 15 amino acids. The CDR3 region is CASIGTPNSNQPQHF. Here the CDR3 DNA reads TGTGCCAGTATTGGGACACCTAATAGCAATCAGCCCCAGCATTTT.

J is TRBJ2-2 and V is TRBV12-3 or TRBV12-4; possibly TRBD2 for D (6 bases). V gave up 6 bases and J gave up 2 bases, with 22 bases separating them. This CDR3 spans 18 amino acids. The CDR3 loop reads CASRLPGLARANTGELFF. The CDR3 DNA sequence: TGTGCCAGCAGACTGCCGGGACTGGCGCGGGCTAACACCGGGGAGCTGTTTTTT.

This clonotype was seen at least ten times. J is TRBJ1-2 and V is TRBV7-2, with TRBD1 identical over 8 bases. V trimming: 5 bases; J trimming: 3 bases; junction bases outside the gene matches: 8. The CDR3 has 15 amino acids. Germline CDR1 SGHTA, CDR2 FQGNSA. CDR3 residues: CASSEWTGKDYGYTF. CDR3 coding DNA: TGTGCCAGCAGCGAATGGACAGGGAAGGACTATGGCTACACCTTC.

The chain employs TRBV10-3 and TRBJ2-2; D is unclear. Germline V gene sequence: CDR1 ENHRY, CDR2 SYGVKD. The V end was cut by 5 bases, the J end by 2 bases, with 12 bases between. CDR3 length: 15 amino acids. CDR3 residues: CAISRWIPNTGELFF. The CDR3 bases are TGTGCCATCAGTAGGTGGATCCCTAACACCGGGGAGCTGTTTTTT.

The gene calls are TRBV7-9 and TRBJ2-3, with 7 bases that match TRBD2. The CDR3 contains 18 residues. V dropped 3 bases and J dropped 2; count of bases not matched to a gene: 14. Per the germline V gene, CDR1 is SEHNR and CDR2 is FQNEAQ (reference sequence). The DNA of the CDR3 is TGTGCCAGCAGCTTCTCACCCCTGGCTAGCGGTACCACAGATACGCAGTATTTT. Its translation: CASSFSPLASGTTDTQYF.

The rearrangement joins TRBV5-1 to TRBJ1-2; 10 nucleotides match TRBD1. CDR3 size: 15 residues. V lost 4 bases to trimming and J lost 1 base; unmatched junction nucleotides: 4. From germline, CDR1 is SGHRS and CDR2 YFSETQ. The CDR3, as DNA: TGCGCCAGCAGCCTCGGGACAGGGGTTAACTATGGCTACACCTTC. Amino acids: CASSLGTGVNYGYTF. The full variable domain, completed using reference TRBV5-1 and TRBJ1-2, is KAGVTQTPRYLIKTRGQQVTLSCSPISGHRSVSWYQQTPGQGLQFLFEYFSETQRNKGNFPGRFSGRQFSNSRSEMNVSTLELGDSALYLCASSLGTGVNYGYTFGSGTRLTVV.

This sequence joins TRBV20-1 and TRBJ1-2, with a possible D match to TRBD1 (5 bases). The germline V and J ends were trimmed by 6 bases and 2 bases, with 13 bases remaining between them. The CDR3 spans 13 residues. CDR1 and CDR2 from the germline V gene are DFQATT and SNEGSKA (reference sequence). CDR3 sequence (DNA): TGCAGTGCCTACCAGACAGAGAACTATGGCTACACCTTC. Translated: CSAYQTENYGYTF.

This rearrangement joins TRBV7-3 to TRBJ2-5; D may be TRBD1 (5 bases). Trimming left V 5 bases short and J 1 base short, with 17 bases between. Germline CDR1 and CDR2: SGHTA and FQGTGA. This CDR3 spans 16 amino acids. The CDR3: CASSAGHGSFQETQYF. The DNA of the CDR3 is TGTGCCAGCAGCGCTGGACACGGAAGTTTCCAAGAGACCCAGTACTTC.

In its sample, this clonotype was seen many times. V usage is TRBV5-1 and J usage is TRBJ1-2; a weak D match, TRBD1 (5 bases). V shed 4 bases and J shed 5 bases, with 12 bases lying between them. The CDR3 length is 13 residues. Germline V gene sequence: CDR1 SGHRS, CDR2 YFSETQ. The CDR3 DNA follows: TGCGCCAGCAGCGGCGGGGGGGGTTATGGCTACACCTTC. This sequence encodes CASSGGGGYGYTF.

V and J are TRBV6-1 and TRBJ2-3; D unresolved. V lost 3 bases and J 2 bases, leaving 9 bases between the germline ends. This CDR3 has 14 residues. In germline, CDR1 is MNHNS, CDR2 SASEGT. CDR3 coding DNA: TGTGCCAGCAGTGATTTTGCGAACACAGATACGCAGTATTTT. This codes for CASSDFANTDTQYF.

This chain links TRBV29-1 with TRBJ2-7; 7 positions agree with TRBD1. This CDR3 has 14 residues. V gave up 4 bases and J gave up 0 bases; unmatched junction bases: 6. The germline V gene has CDR1 SQVTM and CDR2 ANQGSEA. The CDR3 DNA is TGCAGCGTTGTTCGGGACAGTAGCTCCTACGAGCAGTACTTC. It is translated as CSVVRDSSSYEQYF.

This chain connects TRBV20-1 to TRBJ2-7, with 8 bases lining up with TRBD2. The junction had 13 bases not matched to a gene; V was cut back by 6 bases and J by 6 bases. This CDR3 is built from 14 residues. Germline CDR1 and CDR2: DFQATT and SNEGSKA (reference sequence). The CDR3, as DNA: TGCAGTGCCAGACATGATCACCGGGAGGGCGAGCAGTACTTC. Translating it yields CSARHDHREGEQYF.

The chain combines TRBV28 with TRBJ1-5; no clear D gene. Germline V CDR1 and CDR2: MDHEN, SYDVKM. The CDR3 sequence is 12 residues long. Trimming took 8 bases from V and 3 from J, leaving 8 bases between them. The CDR3 region is CASLSNNQPQHF. The CDR3 nucleotides read TGTGCCAGCCTAAGTAACAATCAGCCCCAGCATTTT.

This clonotype was found many times. The V gene is TRBV11-2, the J gene TRBJ1-4, with D uncertain. This CDR3 comprises 15 residues. Per germline, CDR1 SGHAT and CDR2 FQNNGV. Trimming left V 4 bases short and J 4 bases short, with 13 bases between. DNA of the CDR3: TGTGCCAGCAGCTACGGACGGGTACTTAATGAAAAACTGTTTTTT. Translated: CASSYGRVLNEKLFF.

This rearrangement joins TRBV20-1 to TRBJ1-1; tentative D call: TRBD1 (6 bases). V shed 3 bases and J shed 1 base, with 9 bases lying between them. Germline assignment: CDR1 DFQATT and CDR2 SNEGSKA (reference sequence). The CDR3 loop spans 13 amino acids. The CDR3 region is CSARVTGNTEAFF. Here the CDR3 DNA reads TGCAGTGCTAGGGTGACAGGGAACACTGAAGCTTTCTTT.

The genes are TRBV29-1 and TRBJ2-5; 8 bases are shared with TRBD1. V lost 4 bases to trimming and J lost 0 bases; unmatched junction nucleotides: 10. This CDR3 spans 16 amino acids. Germline V gives CDR1 SQVTM, CDR2 ANQGSEA. CDR3 protein: CSVAGQEPNYQETQYF. DNA of the CDR3: TGCAGCGTTGCGGGACAGGAGCCAAATTACCAAGAGACCCAGTACTTC.

This clonotype has more than one count but fewer than ten. The rearrangement links TRBV30 to TRBJ1-2; D is unresolved. The germline V gene encodes CDR1 GTSNPN and CDR2 SVGIG (reference sequence). V lost 2 bases and J 1 base, leaving 8 bases between the germline ends. This CDR3 has 13 residues. CDR3 loop: CAWSLQLNYGYTF. CDR3 coding DNA: TGTGCCTGGAGTCTTCAGCTTAACTATGGCTACACCTTC.

The chain carries TRBV7-2 and TRBJ2-7; 10 bases align to TRBD2. V lost 5 bases and J lost 2; bases outside the gene matches: 9. The CDR3 has 16 residues. CDR1 is SGHTA, CDR2 FQGNSA, per germline. The CDR3 sequence is CASSVGLAVTTYEQYF. For the CDR3, the DNA is TGTGCCAGCAGCGTAGGACTAGCGGTCACCACCTACGAGCAGTACTTC.

This clonotype was observed a few times. The rearrangement links TRBV12-3 or TRBV12-4 to TRBJ1-1, with unresolved D. Trimming removed 4 bases from V and 7 bases from J, with 10 bases in between. CDR3 length equals 12 residues. CDR3 nucleotides: TGTGCCAGCAGTTCCCACGGGTTTGAAGCTTTCTTT. Residues: CASSSHGFEAFF.

The table lists this clonotype with many counts. The CDR3 DNA is TGCGCCAGCAGCTTGGCCCGGACTCTGAATTCACCCCTCCACTTT. It specifies CASSLARTLNSPLHF. The chain uses TRBV5-1 and TRBJ1-6, with no clear D. V lost 0 bases, J lost 7 bases, and 11 bases lay in between. Per the germline V gene, CDR1 is SGHRS and CDR2 is YFSETQ. This CDR3 region has 15 residues.